Listed here are 26 T cell receptor beta chains from one sample, sequenced in a study of early T cells in non-severe SARS-CoV-2 infection. TCRdb reprocessed the 5' RACE reads via MiXCR and lists one record per CDR3 protein. The table includes over 60,000 distinct CDR3 sequences, about 9.4% detected once. The material was whole blood, obtained at baseline. The origin of the receptors is an adult who was a healthcare worker with PCR-confirmed SARS-CoV-2 infection or an uninfected control (not recorded which).

This clonotype was seen a handful of times. The chain combines TRBV20-1 with TRBJ2-7, with TRBD2 matching over 13 bases. Trimming removed 4 bases from V and 6 bases from J; junction bases left unmatched: 12. The CDR3 contains 16 residues. From germline, CDR1 is DFQATT and CDR2 SNEGSKA (reference sequence). The CDR3 protein is CSATFPGTSGISEQYF. Here the CDR3 DNA reads TGCAGTGCTACCTTTCCCGGGACTAGCGGGATAAGCGAGCAGTACTTC.

The rearrangement uses TRBV12-3 or TRBV12-4 and TRBJ1-1; 8 bases are a match to TRBD1. V gave up 4 bases and J gave up 8 bases; unmatched junction bases: 9. This CDR3 has 14 residues. The CDR3 region is CASSSGTGLTEAFF. CDR3 sequence (DNA): TGTGCCAGCAGTTCCGGGACAGGCTTAACCGAAGCTTTCTTT.

This clonotype was detected a few times. V is TRBV7-9 and J is TRBJ1-4, with 7 nucleotides matching TRBD1. Germline CDR1 and CDR2: SEHNR and FQNEAQ (reference sequence). The CDR3 length is 17 residues. The junction had 9 bases not matched to a gene; V was cut back by 5 bases and J by 0 bases. The DNA of the CDR3 is TGTGCCAGCAGCGTATTTGGAGGGGGCCCAACTAATGAAAAACTGTTTTTT. As protein: CASSVFGGGPTNEKLFF.

There are a few counts of this clonotype. V usage is TRBV4-1 and J usage is TRBJ2-5; TRBD2 matches 9 bases. CDR3 length equals 18 residues. Germline CDR1 reads MGHRA; CDR2 reads YSYEKL. The V gene end was trimmed by 1 base and the J gene end by 2 bases; junction bases not matched to a gene: 11. The DNA for the CDR3 is TGCGCCAGCAGCCAAGCCCCAGCGGGGGGCCGCCTTCAAGAGACCCAGTACTTC. This gives the protein CASSQAPAGGRLQETQYF.

The table lists this clonotype with a few counts. V gene TRBV20-1 combines with J gene TRBJ1-5; D gene uncertain. V shed 7 bases and J shed 5 bases, with 12 bases lying between them. The CDR3 length is 12 residues. The V gene's germline CDR1 is DFQATT and CDR2 SNEGSKA (reference sequence). The DNA for the CDR3 is TGCAGTGTTGGACGGCCGGATCAGCCCCAGCATTTT. The encoded protein is CSVGRPDQPQHF.

A few counts support this clonotype. The rearrangement uses TRBV7-9 and TRBJ1-4; 7 positions match TRBD1. V shed 3 bases, J shed 5 bases, and the junction held 6 bases outside the gene matches. Germline assignment: CDR1 SEHNR and CDR2 FQNEAQ (reference sequence). This CDR3 contains 15 residues. The CDR3, as DNA: TGTGCCAGCAGCTTCGGGGACAGCCCGAATGAAAAACTGTTTTTT. Translating it yields CASSFGDSPNEKLFF.

The chain is built from TRBV2 and TRBJ2-2, with TRBD2 matching 11 bases. The V segment lost 8 bases and the J segment 6 bases; nucleotides outside the gene matches: 5. The V gene's germline CDR1 is SNHLY and CDR2 FYNNEI. The CDR3 has 14 amino acids. CDR3 protein: CASSASGGPGELFF. CDR3 DNA: TGTGCCAGCTCGGCTAGCGGGGGGCCCGGGGAGCTGTTTTTT.

This clonotype has a handful of counts. This chain joins TRBV12-3 or TRBV12-4 and TRBJ2-3; D unclear. V was trimmed by 1 base and J by 2 bases, leaving 7 bases between them. This CDR3 has 14 residues. The CDR3: CASSLVSATDTQYF. The CDR3 DNA reads as TGTGCCAGCAGTTTAGTATCAGCCACAGATACGCAGTATTTT.

The V and J genes are TRBV10-3 and TRBJ2-5, with D possibly TRBD2 on 5 matching bases. This CDR3 is built from 14 residues. The V gene lost 0 bases and the J gene lost 9 bases, with 14 bases spanning the gap. CDR1 is ENHRY, CDR2 SYGVKD, per germline. The CDR3 bases are TGTGCCATCAGTGAGTCGAACTCTCCGAGGGCCCAGTACTTC. Residues: CAISESNSPRAQYF.

This clonotype was counted many times. The V and J genes are TRBV24-1 and TRBJ2-7; either TRBD1 or TRBD2 may fit D (6 bases each). The CDR3 totals 11 residues. Germline V CDR1 and CDR2: KGHDR, SFDVKD. The V end was cut by 4 bases, the J end by 8 bases, with 8 bases between. The CDR3 region has the DNA TGTGCCACCAGTGAGGGGGGCAAGCAGTACTTC. Translated, it gives CATSEGGKQYF.

This clonotype has a handful of counts. CDR3 DNA: TGTGCCAGCTCACCAGATGGGCAGGGCTCTGGCTACACCTTC. Translating it yields CASSPDGQGSGYTF. The chain uses TRBV18 and TRBJ1-2; a possible D gene is TRBD1 (5 bases). The CDR3 totals 14 residues. The germline V gene encodes CDR1 KGHSH and CDR2 LQKENI. Trimming took 2 bases from V and 7 from J, leaving 14 bases between them.

The V call is TRBV7-2, the J call TRBJ2-7; D possibly corresponds to TRBD1 (5 bases). Trimming took 1 base from V and 0 from J, leaving 16 bases between them. Germline CDR1 SGHTA, CDR2 FQGNSA. The CDR3 has 17 amino acids. CDR3 region: CASSLVSQGSSSYEQYF. As DNA, the CDR3 is TGTGCCAGCAGCTTAGTATCTCAGGGTTCCAGCTCCTACGAGCAGTACTTC.

This clonotype was recorded many times. The chain joins TRBV5-1 to TRBJ2-7; 9 bases match TRBD1. The V gene's germline CDR1 is SGHRS and CDR2 YFSETQ. V shed 4 bases and J 1 base; nucleotides not matched to a gene: 3. The length of the CDR3 is 14 residues. The CDR3 here is CASSPGTGSYEQYF. The CDR3 DNA sequence: TGCGCCAGCAGCCCCGGGACAGGGTCCTACGAGCAGTACTTC.

The chain employs TRBV19 and TRBJ1-4; 8 bases agree with TRBD1. Germline loops: CDR1 LNHDA, CDR2 SQIVND (reference sequence). CDR3 length equals 12 residues. The junction had 2 bases not matched to a gene; V was cut back by 7 bases and J by 7 bases. The CDR3 region is CASNTGGEKLFF. The CDR3 nucleotides read TGTGCCAGTAACACAGGGGGTGAAAAACTGTTTTTT.

This rearrangement joins TRBV24-1 to TRBJ2-7, with 8 bases that match TRBD2. The trim removed 5 bases at V and 8 bases at J, leaving 13 bases unmatched. This CDR3 has 15 amino acids. The germline V gene encodes CDR1 KGHDR and CDR2 SFDVKD. The CDR3 sequence is CATSALEAGVMKQYF. In nucleotides, the CDR3 is TGTGCCACCAGTGCGTTGGAAGCGGGGGTTATGAAGCAGTACTTC.

At least ten counts were recorded for this clonotype. CDR3 DNA: TGTGCCACCAGTGGTACGGGGCCTGAAGCTTTCTTT. As protein: CATSGTGPEAFF. This chain joins TRBV24-1 and TRBJ1-1, with D possibly TRBD1 on 5 matching bases. CDR3 length equals 12 residues. V was cut by 5 bases and J by 6 bases, with 9 bases left in between. Germline values: CDR1 KGHDR, CDR2 SFDVKD.

This clonotype was seen a handful of times. The chain is built from TRBV7-2 and TRBJ2-1; D is undetermined. V lost 7 bases, J lost 10 bases, and 17 bases lay in between. CDR1 SGHTA and CDR2 FQGNSA come from the germline V gene. The CDR3 sequence is 13 residues long. The CDR3 DNA follows: TGTGCCAGCACCGGCCAATATAGGAACGAGCAGTTCTTC. Protein product: CASTGQYRNEQFF.

There are a few counts of this clonotype. CDR3 coding DNA: TGTGCCAGCAACGACAGGGACTATGGCTACACCTTC. Amino acid sequence: CASNDRDYGYTF. V is TRBV12-3 or TRBV12-4 and J is TRBJ1-2; 7 positions match TRBD1. The CDR3 sequence is 12 residues long. Trimming took 7 bases from V and 3 from J; bases not matched to a gene: 2.

This clonotype was seen at least ten times. This chain uses TRBV7-8 with TRBJ2-2; D may be TRBD2 (5 bases). The germline V gene encodes CDR1 SGHVS and CDR2 FQNEAQ. There are 15 residues in the CDR3. The germline V and J ends were trimmed by 5 bases and 1 base, with 11 bases remaining between them. The CDR3 loop reads CASSPWAGNTGELFF. Written as DNA, the CDR3 is TGTGCCAGCAGCCCATGGGCGGGGAACACCGGGGAGCTGTTTTTT.

This clonotype was observed a few times. This chain uses TRBV12-3 or TRBV12-4 with TRBJ2-7; 11 bases are a match to TRBD2. Trimming cost V 3 bases and J 7 bases; bases outside gene matches: 5. The length of the CDR3 is 14 residues. The CDR3 protein is CASSFSGGAWEQYF. CDR3 coding DNA: TGTGCCAGCAGTTTTAGCGGGGGGGCATGGGAGCAGTACTTC.

This clonotype was seen at least ten times. V gene TRBV20-1 combines with J gene TRBJ1-3; unclear D gene. The CDR3 covers 14 residues. Trimming cost V 4 bases and J 0 bases, with 10 bases left between them. Germline CDR1 DFQATT, CDR2 SNEGSKA (reference sequence). CDR3 DNA: TGCAGTGCTAAGAGACAATACTCTGGAAACACCATATATTTT. Protein: CSAKRQYSGNTIYF.

This clonotype was seen only a few times. This chain uses TRBV12-3 or TRBV12-4 with TRBJ1-2; a weak D match, TRBD1 (6 bases). V was trimmed by 6 bases and J by 2 bases, leaving 10 bases between them. This CDR3 comprises 13 residues. CDR3: CASSQDRNYGYTF. The CDR3 coding sequence is TGTGCCAGCAGCCAGGACAGAAACTATGGCTACACCTTC.

This clonotype was counted at least ten times. V and J are TRBV6-1 and TRBJ2-7; D gene uncertain. Germline values: CDR1 MNHNS, CDR2 SASEGT. Trimming stripped 5 bases from V and 11 bases from J, with 16 bases between. The length of the CDR3 is 12 residues. The CDR3 is CASSNPGHLEYF. Written as DNA, the CDR3 is TGTGCCAGCAGTAACCCGGGCCACCTGGAGTACTTC.

A few counts support this clonotype. The chain couples TRBV5-1 to TRBJ2-1; 9 bases match TRBD2. This CDR3 is 14 amino acids long. CDR1 and CDR2 from the germline V gene are SGHRS and YFSETQ. V was pared by 0 bases and J by 6 bases, with 1 base of the junction left unmatched. CDR3 in amino acids: CASSLETSGNEQFF. The CDR3 bases are TGCGCCAGCAGCTTGGAGACTAGCGGCAATGAGCAGTTCTTC. Drawing the rest from reference TRBV5-1 and TRBJ2-1, the complete variable domain is KAGVTQTPRYLIKTRGQQVTLSCSPISGHRSVSWYQQTPGQGLQFLFEYFSETQRNKGNFPGRFSGRQFSNSRSEMNVSTLELGDSALYLCASSLETSGNEQFFGPGTRLTVL.

The sample holds a few counts of this clonotype. CDR3 sequence (DNA): TGTGCCAGCAGCTTCCCGACAGGGCTGTACACTGAAGCTTTCTTT. This sequence encodes CASSFPTGLYTEAFF. The chain combines TRBV5-6 with TRBJ1-1; 7 bases map to TRBD1. This CDR3 region has 15 residues. Germline CDR1 reads SGHDT; CDR2 reads YYEEEE. The trim removed 2 bases at V and 3 bases at J, leaving 7 bases unmatched.

In its sample, this clonotype was seen many times. The chain recombines TRBV29-1 with TRBJ1-1; D is undetermined. The CDR3 extends over 14 amino acids. Looked up from germline, CDR1 is SQVTM and CDR2 is ANQGSEA. V was cut by 4 bases and J by 3 bases, with 15 bases left in between. The CDR3: CSVVRRYSDTEAFF. DNA of the CDR3: TGCAGCGTTGTACGGCGTTACAGTGACACTGAAGCTTTCTTT.